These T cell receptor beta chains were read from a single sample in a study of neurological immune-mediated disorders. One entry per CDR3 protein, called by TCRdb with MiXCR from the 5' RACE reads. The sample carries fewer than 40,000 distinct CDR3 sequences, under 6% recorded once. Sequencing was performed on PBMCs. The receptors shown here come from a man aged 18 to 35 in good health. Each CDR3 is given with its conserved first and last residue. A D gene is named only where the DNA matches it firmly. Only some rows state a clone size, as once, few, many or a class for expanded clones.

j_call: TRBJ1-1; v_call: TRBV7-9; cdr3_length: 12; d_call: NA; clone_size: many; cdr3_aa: CASSKDWTEAFF; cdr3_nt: TGTGCCAGCAGTAAAGACTGGACTGAAGCTTTCTTT
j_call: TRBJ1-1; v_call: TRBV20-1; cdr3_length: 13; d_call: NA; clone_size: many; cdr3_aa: CSARAQVNTEAFF; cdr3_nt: TGCAGTGCTAGGGCACAAGTGAACACTGAAGCTTTCTTT
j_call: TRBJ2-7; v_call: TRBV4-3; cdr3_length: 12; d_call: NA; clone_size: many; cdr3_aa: CASSQAAGPQYF; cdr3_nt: TGCGCCAGCAGCCAAGCCGCCGGGCCGCAGTACTTC
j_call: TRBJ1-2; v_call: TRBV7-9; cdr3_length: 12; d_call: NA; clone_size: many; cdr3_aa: CASSPNTGKRRF; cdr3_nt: TGTGCCAGCAGCCCAAACACAGGGAAGAGGCGGTTC
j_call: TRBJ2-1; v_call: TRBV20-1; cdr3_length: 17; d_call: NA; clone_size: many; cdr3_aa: CSAREFNDRSSYNEQFF; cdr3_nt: TGCAGTGCTAGAGAGTTTAACGACAGGAGCTCCTACAATGAGCAGTTCTTC
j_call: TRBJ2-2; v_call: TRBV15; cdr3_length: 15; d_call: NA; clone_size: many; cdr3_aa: CATSRDPENTGELFF; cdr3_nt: TGTGCCACCAGCAGAGATCCGGAGAACACCGGGGAGCTGTTTTTT
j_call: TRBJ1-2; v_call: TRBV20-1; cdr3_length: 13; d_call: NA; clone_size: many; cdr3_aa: CSAREGSDYGYTF; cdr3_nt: TGCAGTGCTAGAGAAGGGTCAGACTATGGCTACACCTTC
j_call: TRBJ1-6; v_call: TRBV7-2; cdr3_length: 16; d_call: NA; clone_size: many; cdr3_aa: CASSTTSGTASSPLHF; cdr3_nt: TGTGCCAGCAGCACGACTTCCGGGACGGCTAGTTCACCCCTCCACTTT
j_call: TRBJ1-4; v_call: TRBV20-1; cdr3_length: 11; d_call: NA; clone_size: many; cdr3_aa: CSARGDGELFF; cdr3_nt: TGCAGTGCTAGGGGGGACGGGGAACTGTTTTTT
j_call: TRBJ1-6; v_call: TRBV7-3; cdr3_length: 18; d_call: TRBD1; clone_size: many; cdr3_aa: CASSFTPQGAASSSPLHF; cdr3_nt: TGTGCCAGCAGCTTCACCCCTCAGGGGGCCGCTTCTAGTTCACCCCTCCACTTT
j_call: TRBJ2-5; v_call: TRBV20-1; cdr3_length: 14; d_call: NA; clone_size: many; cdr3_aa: CSARRTDLQETQYF; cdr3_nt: TGCAGTGCTAGAAGGACCGACCTTCAAGAGACCCAGTACTTC
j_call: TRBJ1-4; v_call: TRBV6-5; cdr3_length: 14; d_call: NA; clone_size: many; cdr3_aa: CASSHRSSGEKLFF; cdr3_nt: TGTGCCAGCAGCCACAGATCTAGTGGTGAAAAACTGTTTTTT
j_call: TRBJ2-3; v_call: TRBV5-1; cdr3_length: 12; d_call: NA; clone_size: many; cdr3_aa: CASSPGQNTQYF; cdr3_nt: TGCGCCAGCAGCCCCGGACAGAATACGCAGTATTTT
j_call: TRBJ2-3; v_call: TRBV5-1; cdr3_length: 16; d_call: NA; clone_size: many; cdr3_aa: CASSWDLPRGTDTQYF; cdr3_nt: TGCGCCAGCAGCTGGGACCTACCGAGAGGGACAGATACGCAGTATTTT
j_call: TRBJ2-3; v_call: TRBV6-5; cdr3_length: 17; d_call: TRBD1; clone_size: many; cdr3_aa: CASSHGQGSSGTDTQYF; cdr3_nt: TGTGCCAGCAGTCACGGACAGGGGAGTAGCGGCACAGATACGCAGTATTTT
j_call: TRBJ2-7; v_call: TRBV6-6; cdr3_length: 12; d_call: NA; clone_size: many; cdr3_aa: CAVSPQGYEQYF; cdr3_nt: TGTGCCGTTTCCCCTCAGGGCTACGAGCAGTACTTC
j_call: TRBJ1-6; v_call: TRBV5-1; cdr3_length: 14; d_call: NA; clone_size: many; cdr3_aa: CASSLGTVASPLHF; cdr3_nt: TGCGCCAGCAGCTTAGGGACTGTAGCTTCACCCCTCCACTTT
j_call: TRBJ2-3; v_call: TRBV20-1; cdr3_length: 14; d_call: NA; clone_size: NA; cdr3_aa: CSARAGSRTDTQYF; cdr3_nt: TGCAGTGCTAGGGCGGGGTCTAGAACAGATACGCAGTATTTT
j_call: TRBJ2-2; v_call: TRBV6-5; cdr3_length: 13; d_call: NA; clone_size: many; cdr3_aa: CASSSRGTGELFF; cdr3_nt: TGTGCCAGCAGTTCCAGGGGCACCGGGGAGCTGTTTTTT
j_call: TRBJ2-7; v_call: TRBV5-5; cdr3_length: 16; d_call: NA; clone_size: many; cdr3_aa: CASSLVQGVRGYEQYF; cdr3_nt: TGTGCCAGCAGCTTGGTTCAAGGGGTGAGGGGCTACGAGCAGTACTTC
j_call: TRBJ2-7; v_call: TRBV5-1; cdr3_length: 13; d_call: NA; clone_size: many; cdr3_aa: CASSYMSSYEQYF; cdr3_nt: TGCGCCAGCAGCTACATGAGCTCCTACGAGCAGTACTTC
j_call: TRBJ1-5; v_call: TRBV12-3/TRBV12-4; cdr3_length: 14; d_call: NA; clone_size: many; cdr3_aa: CASSLTGSNQPQHF; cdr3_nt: TGTGCCAGCAGTTTAACTGGTAGCAATCAGCCCCAGCATTTT
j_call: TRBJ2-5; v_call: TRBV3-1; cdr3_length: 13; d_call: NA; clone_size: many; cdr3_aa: CASSQDRVETQYF; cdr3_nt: TGTGCCAGCAGCCAAGATCGTGTAGAGACCCAGTACTTC
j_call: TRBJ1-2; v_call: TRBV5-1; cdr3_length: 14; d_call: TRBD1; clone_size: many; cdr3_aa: CASSLGTGQGARTF; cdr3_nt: TGCGCCAGCAGCTTGGGTACTGGACAGGGGGCGAGGACCTTC
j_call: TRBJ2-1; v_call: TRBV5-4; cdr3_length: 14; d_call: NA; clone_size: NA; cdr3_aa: CASSLVWGSNEQFF; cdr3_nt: TGTGCCAGCAGCTTGGTGTGGGGCAGCAATGAGCAGTTCTTC
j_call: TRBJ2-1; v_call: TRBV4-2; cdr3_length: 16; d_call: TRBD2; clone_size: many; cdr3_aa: CASSQEGGSSYNEQFF; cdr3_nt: TGTGCCAGCAGCCAAGAGGGGGGGAGCTCCTACAATGAGCAGTTCTTC
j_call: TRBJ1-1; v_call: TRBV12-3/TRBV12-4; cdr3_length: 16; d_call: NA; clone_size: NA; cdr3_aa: CASSRDGRKPNTEAFF; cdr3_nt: TGTGCCAGCAGTCGGGACGGAAGGAAGCCGAACACTGAAGCTTTCTTT
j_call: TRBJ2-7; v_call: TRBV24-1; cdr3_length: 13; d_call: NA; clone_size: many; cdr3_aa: CATSGPGSYEQYF; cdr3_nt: TGTGCCACCAGTGGCCCAGGGTCCTACGAGCAGTACTTC
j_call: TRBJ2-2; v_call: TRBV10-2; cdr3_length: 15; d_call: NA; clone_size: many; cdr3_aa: CASSFPARNTGELFF; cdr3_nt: TGCGCCAGCAGTTTCCCAGCAAGGAACACCGGGGAGCTGTTTTTT
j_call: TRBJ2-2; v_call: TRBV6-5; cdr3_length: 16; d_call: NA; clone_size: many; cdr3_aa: CASSKSGLASTGELFF; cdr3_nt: TGTGCCAGCAGTAAAAGCGGTTTAGCTAGCACCGGGGAGCTGTTTTTT
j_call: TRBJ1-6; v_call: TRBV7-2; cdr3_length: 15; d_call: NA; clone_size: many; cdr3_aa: CASSLDSSDNSPLHF; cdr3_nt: TGTGCCAGCAGCTTAGATAGTAGCGATAATTCACCCCTCCACTTT
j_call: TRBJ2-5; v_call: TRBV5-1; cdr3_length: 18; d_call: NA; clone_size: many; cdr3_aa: CASSLGIAVEPQWETQYF; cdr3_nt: TGCGCCAGCAGCTTGGGGATAGCGGTCGAACCCCAGTGGGAGACCCAGTACTTC
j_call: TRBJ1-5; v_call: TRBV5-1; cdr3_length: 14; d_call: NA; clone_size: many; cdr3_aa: CASSPQGIDQPQHF; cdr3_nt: TGCGCCAGCAGTCCACAGGGAATTGATCAGCCCCAGCATTTT
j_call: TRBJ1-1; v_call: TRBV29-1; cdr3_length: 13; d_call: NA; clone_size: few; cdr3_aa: CSGETTGNTEAFF; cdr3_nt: TGCAGCGGGGAGACGACAGGAAACACTGAAGCTTTCTTT
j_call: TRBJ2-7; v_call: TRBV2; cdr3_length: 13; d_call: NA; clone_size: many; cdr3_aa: CASTIADSYEQYF; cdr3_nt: TGTGCCAGTACCATAGCGGACTCCTACGAGCAGTACTTC
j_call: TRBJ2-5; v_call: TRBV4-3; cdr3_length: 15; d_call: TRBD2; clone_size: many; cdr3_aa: CASSHSGGTLETQYF; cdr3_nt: TGCGCCAGCAGCCATAGCGGGGGCACCCTAGAGACCCAGTACTTC
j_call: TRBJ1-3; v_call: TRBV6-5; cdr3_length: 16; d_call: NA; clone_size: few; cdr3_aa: CASSISRGGSGNTIYF; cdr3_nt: TGTGCCAGCAGTATCTCCAGGGGCGGCTCTGGAAACACCATATATTTT
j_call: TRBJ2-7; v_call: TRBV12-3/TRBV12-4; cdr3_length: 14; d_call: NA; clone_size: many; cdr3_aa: CASSFKDSTYEQYF; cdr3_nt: TGTGCCAGCAGTTTCAAAGACAGCACCTACGAGCAGTACTTC
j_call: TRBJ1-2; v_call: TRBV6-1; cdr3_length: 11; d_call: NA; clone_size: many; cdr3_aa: CASTRMYGYTF; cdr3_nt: TGTGCCAGCACTCGTATGTATGGCTACACCTTC
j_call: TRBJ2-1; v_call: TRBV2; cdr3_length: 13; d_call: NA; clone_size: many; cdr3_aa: CASSRLPGNEQFF; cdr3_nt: TGTGCCAGCAGCCGCCTCCCGGGCAATGAGCAGTTCTTC
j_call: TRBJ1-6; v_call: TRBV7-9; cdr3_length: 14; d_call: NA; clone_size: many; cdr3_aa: CASSPDGGSRPLHF; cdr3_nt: TGTGCCAGCAGTCCGGACGGAGGGAGTCGTCCCCTCCACTTT
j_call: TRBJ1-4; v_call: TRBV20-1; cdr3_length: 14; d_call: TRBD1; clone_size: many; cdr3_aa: CSAGSGTGDEKLFF; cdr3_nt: TGCAGTGCTGGGTCGGGGACAGGGGATGAAAAACTGTTTTTT